The TCR beta chain under discussion was sequenced for a study of blood T cell repertoires in COVID-19. Study summary: PBMCs, B-cell-depleted T cells, or T cells provided the cDNA or gDNA that made up the material.

Profiled with immunoSEQ multiplex PCR; TCRdb holds only in-frame clones, not every one. There are about 120,000 clones in the sample; around 90% occur only once, and approximately 0.81% lies in the top ten. Germline lookup yields CDR1 SGDLS and CDR2 YYNGEE. Trimming shortened V by 0 bases and J by 5 bases, and 11 bases separated the two germline ends. This CDR3 comprises 15 residues. Sequencing input: peripheral blood. The J gene is TRBJ2-2, the V gene TRBV9; maybe TRBD2 (6 bases). The origin of this receptor is a woman aged 50 to 60 with active or convalescent COVID-19. CDR3 amino acids: CASSVGGGKTGELFF. CDR3 DNA: TGTGCCAGCAGCGTAGGGGGCGGGAAGACCGGGGAGCTGTTTTTT.